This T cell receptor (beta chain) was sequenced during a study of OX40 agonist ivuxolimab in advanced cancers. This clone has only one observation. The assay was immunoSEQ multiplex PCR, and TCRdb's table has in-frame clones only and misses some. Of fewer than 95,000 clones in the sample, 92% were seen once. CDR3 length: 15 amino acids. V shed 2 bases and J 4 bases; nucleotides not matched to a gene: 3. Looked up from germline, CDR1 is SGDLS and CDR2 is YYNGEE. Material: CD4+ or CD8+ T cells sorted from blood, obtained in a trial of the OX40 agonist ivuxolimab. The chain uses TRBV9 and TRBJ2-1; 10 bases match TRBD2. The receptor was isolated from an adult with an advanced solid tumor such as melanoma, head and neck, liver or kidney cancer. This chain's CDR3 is CASSVSGGTYNEQFF. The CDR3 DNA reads TGTGCCAGCAGCGTTAGCGGGGGGACGTACAATGAGCAGTTCTTC.